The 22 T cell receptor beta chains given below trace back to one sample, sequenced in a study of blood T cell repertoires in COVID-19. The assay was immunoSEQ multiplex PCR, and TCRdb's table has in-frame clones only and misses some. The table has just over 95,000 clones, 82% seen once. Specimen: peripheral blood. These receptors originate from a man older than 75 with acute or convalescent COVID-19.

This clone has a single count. The CDR3 spells CASRSGTGGAYEQYF. The CDR3, as DNA: TGTGCCAGCAGATCCGGGACAGGGGGTGCCTACGAGCAGTACTTC. This chain links TRBV28 with TRBJ2-7, with 11 bases lining up with TRBD1. Unmatched junction bases numbered 6, after V lost 6 bases and J lost 2 bases. CDR1 is MDHEN, CDR2 SYDVKM, per germline. CDR3 length equals 15 residues.

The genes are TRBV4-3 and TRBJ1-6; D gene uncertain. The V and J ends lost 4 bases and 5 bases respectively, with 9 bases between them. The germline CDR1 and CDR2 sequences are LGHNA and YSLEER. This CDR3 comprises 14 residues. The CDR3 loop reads CASSRSKDNSPLHF. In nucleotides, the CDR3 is TGCGCCAGCAGCCGTAGCAAGGATAATTCACCCCTCCACTTT.

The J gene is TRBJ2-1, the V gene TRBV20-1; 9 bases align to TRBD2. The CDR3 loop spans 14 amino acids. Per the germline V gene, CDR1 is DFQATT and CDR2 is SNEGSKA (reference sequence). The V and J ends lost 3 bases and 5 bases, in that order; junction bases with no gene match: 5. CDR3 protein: CSASLREGHNEQFF. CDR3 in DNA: TGCAGTGCTAGTTTGCGGGAGGGCCACAATGAGCAGTTCTTC.

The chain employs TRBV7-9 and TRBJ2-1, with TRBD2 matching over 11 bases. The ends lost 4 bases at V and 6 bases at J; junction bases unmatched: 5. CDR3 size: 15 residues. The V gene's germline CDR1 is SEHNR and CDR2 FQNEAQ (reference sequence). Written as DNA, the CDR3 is TGTGCCAGCAGCTCGACTAGCGGGGCTTCCAATGAGCAGTTCTTC. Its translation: CASSSTSGASNEQFF. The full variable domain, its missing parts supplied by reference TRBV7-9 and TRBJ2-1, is DTGVSQNPRHKITKRGQNVTFRCDPISEHNRLYWYRQTLGQGPEFLTYFQNEAQLEKSRLLSDRFSAERPKGSFSTLEIQRTEQGDSAMYLCASSSTSGASNEQFFGPGTRLTVL.

DNA of the CDR3: TGTGCCAGCAGCTTAGCCGGACAGGGGTACTCTGATACGCAGTATTTT. It translates to CASSLAGQGYSDTQYF. The rearrangement links TRBV7-9 to TRBJ2-3, with 9 bases matching TRBD1. The CDR3 is made up of 16 amino acids. Germline assignment: CDR1 SEHNR and CDR2 FQNEAQ (reference sequence). Trimming took 0 bases from V and 6 from J; bases not matched to a gene: 7. Filled out from reference TRBV7-9 and TRBJ2-3, the complete variable domain reads DTGVSQNPRHKITKRGQNVTFRCDPISEHNRLYWYRQTLGQGPEFLTYFQNEAQLEKSRLLSDRFSAERPKGSFSTLEIQRTEQGDSAMYLCASSLAGQGYSDTQYFGPGTRLTVL.

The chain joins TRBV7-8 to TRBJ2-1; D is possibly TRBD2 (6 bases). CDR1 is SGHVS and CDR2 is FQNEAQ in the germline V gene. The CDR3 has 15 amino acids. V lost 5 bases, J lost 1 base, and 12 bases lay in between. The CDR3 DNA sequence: TGTGCCAGCAGCCCGATAGCGGTTTCCTACAATGAGCAGTTCTTC. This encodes CASSPIAVSYNEQFF.

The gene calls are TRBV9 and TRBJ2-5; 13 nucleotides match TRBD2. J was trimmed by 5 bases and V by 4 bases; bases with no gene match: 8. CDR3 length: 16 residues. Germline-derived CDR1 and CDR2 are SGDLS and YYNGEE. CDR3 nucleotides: TGTGCCAGCAGCCTACTAGCGGGAGGGCCTGGGGAGACCCAGTACTTC. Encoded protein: CASSLLAGGPGETQYF.

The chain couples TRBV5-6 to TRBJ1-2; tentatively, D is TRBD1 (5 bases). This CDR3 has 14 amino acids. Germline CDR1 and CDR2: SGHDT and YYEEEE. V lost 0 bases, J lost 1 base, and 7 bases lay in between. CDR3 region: CASSLERGNYGYTF. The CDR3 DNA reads TGTGCCAGCAGCTTGGAAAGGGGTAACTATGGCTACACCTTC.

The CDR3 protein is CASSLDLHRGEKLFF. CDR3 coding DNA: TGTGCCAGCAGCTTAGACCTTCACAGGGGAGAAAAACTGTTTTTT. The gene calls are TRBV7-2 and TRBJ1-4; 7 bases are shared with TRBD1. CDR1 and CDR2 (germline): SGHTA, FQGNSA. J was trimmed by 8 bases and V by 1 base; bases with no gene match: 7. The CDR3 runs to 15 residues. Full variable domain (missing parts from reference TRBV7-2 and TRBJ1-4): GAGVSQSPSNKVTEKGKDVELRCDPISGHTALYWYRQSLGQGLEFLIYFQGNSAPDKSGLPSDRFSAERTGGSVSTLTIQRTQQEDSAVYLCASSLDLHRGEKLFFGSGTQLSVL.

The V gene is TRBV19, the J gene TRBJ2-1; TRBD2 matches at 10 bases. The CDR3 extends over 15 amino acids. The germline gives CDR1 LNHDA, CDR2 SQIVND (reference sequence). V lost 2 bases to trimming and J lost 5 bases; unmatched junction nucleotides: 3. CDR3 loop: CASSITSGTHNEQFF. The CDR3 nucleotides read TGTGCCAGTAGTATAACTAGCGGGACTCACAATGAGCAGTTCTTC.

CDR3 residues: CASSERGGGRKTQYF. DNA of the CDR3: TGTGCCAGCAGTGAAAGGGGAGGGGGGCGAAAGACCCAGTACTTC. The chain uses TRBV2 and TRBJ2-5, with D possibly matching TRBD2 (7 bases). V was pared by 2 bases and J by 6 bases, with 16 bases between. The CDR3 runs to 15 residues. Germline V lookup: CDR1 SNHLY, CDR2 FYNNEI.

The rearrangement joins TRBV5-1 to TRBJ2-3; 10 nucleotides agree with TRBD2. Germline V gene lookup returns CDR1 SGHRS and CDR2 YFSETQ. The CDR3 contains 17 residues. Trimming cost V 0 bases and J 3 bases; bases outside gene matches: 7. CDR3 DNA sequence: TGCGCCAGCAGCTTGGCCCGAAGCGGGGGGGCGACAGATACGCAGTATTTT. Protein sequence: CASSLARSGGATDTQYF.

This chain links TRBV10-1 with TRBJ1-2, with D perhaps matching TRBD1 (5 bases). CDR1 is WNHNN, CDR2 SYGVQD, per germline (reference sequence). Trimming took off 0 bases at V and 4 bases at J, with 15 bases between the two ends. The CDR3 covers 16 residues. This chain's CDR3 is CASSESSQAGIYGYTF. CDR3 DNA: TGCGCCAGCAGTGAGTCGAGTCAGGCAGGGATCTATGGCTACACCTTC.

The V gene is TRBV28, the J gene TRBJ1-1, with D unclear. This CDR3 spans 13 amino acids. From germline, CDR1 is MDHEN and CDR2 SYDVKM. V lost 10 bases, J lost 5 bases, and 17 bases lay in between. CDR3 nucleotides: TGTGCCACCTCAAAAGGCGGAAGGACTGAAGCTTTCTTT. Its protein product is CATSKGGRTEAFF.

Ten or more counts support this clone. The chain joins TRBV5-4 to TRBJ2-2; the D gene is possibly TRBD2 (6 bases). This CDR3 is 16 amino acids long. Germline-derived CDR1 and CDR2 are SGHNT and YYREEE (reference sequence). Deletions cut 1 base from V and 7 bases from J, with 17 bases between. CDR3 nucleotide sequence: TGTGCCAGCAGCTTGTCACATACAACGGGGGTCGGGGAGCTGTTTTTT. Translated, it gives CASSLSHTTGVGELFF.

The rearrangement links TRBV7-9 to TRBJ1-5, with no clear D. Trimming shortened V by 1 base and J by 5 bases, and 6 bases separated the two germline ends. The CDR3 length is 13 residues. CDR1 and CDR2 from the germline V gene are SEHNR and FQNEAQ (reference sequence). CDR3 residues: CASSLGRDQPQHF. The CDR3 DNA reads TGTGCCAGCAGCTTAGGGAGGGATCAGCCCCAGCATTTT.

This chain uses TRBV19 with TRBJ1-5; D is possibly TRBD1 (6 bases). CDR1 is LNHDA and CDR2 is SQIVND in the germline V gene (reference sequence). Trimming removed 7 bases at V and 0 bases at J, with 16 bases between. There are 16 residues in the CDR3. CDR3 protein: CASTRQVMNSNQPQHF. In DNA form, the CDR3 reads TGTGCCAGTACTAGACAGGTTATGAATAGCAATCAGCCCCAGCATTTT. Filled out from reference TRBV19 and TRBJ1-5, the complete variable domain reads DGGITQSPKYLFRKEGQNVTLSCEQNLNHDAMYWYRQDPGQGLRLIYYSQIVNDFQKGDIAEGYSVSREKKESFPLTVTSAQKNPTAFYLCASTRQVMNSNQPQHFGDGTRLSIL.

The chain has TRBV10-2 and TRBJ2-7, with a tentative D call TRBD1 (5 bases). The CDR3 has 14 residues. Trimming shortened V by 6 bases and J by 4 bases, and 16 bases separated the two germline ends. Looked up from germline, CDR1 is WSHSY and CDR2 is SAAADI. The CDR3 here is CASRDTGVTYEQYF. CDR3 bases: TGCGCCAGCAGGGACACGGGCGTGACTTACGAGCAGTACTTC.

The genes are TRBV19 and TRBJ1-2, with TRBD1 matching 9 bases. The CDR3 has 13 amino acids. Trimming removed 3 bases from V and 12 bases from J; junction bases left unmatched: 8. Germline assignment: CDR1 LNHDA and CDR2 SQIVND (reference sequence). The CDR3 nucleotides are TGTGCCAGTAGTATCCGGACAGGGGATCAACACACCTTC. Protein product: CASSIRTGDQHTF. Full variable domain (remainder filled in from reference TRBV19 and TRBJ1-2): DGGITQSPKYLFRKEGQNVTLSCEQNLNHDAMYWYRQDPGQGLRLIYYSQIVNDFQKGDIAEGYSVSREKKESFPLTVTSAQKNPTAFYLCASSIRTGDQHTFGSGTRLTVV.

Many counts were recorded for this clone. The CDR3 sequence: CASSVSFLPVETSTDTQYF. The CDR3 coding sequence is TGTGCCAGCAGCGTAAGTTTTTTACCGGTTGAAACTAGCACAGATACGCAGTATTTT. The V call is TRBV9, the J call TRBJ2-3; D not certain. With 1 base removed from V and 0 bases from J, the gap between germline ends came to 21 bases. The CDR3 contains 19 residues. Germline V lookup: CDR1 SGDLS, CDR2 YYNGEE. The full variable domain, completed using reference TRBV9 and TRBJ2-3, is DSGVTQTPKHLITATGQRVTLRCSPRSGDLSVYWYQQSLDQGLQFLIQYYNGEERAKGNILERFSAQQFPDLHSELNLSSLELGDSALYFCASSVSFLPVETSTDTQYFGPGTRLTVL.

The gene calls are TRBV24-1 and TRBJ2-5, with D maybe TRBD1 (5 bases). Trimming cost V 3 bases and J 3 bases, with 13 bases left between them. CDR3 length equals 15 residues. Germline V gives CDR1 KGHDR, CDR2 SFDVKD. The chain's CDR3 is CATSDPRTREETQYF. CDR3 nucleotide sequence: TGTGCCACCAGTGATCCCCGGACACGGGAAGAGACCCAGTACTTC.

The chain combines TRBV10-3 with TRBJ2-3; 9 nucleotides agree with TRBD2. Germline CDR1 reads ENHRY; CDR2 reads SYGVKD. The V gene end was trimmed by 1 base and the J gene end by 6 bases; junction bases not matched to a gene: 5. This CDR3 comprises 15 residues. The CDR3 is CAISELAGAMDTQYF. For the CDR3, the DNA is TGTGCCATCAGTGAGTTAGCGGGGGCAATGGATACGCAGTATTTT.